This passage covers 32 T cell receptor beta chains from one sample sequenced in a study of identical twins. MiXCR, run by TCRdb on the 5' RACE reads, gives a single entry per CDR3 protein. This sample has some 96,000 distinct CDR3 sequences, with 5.9% found just once. Sequenced sample: memory T cells sorted from blood. Receptor source: a woman aged 50 to 60 in good health.

The chain recombines TRBV20-1 with TRBJ1-2; possibly TRBD1 for D (5 bases). The CDR3 extends over 16 amino acids. The V gene's germline CDR1 is DFQATT and CDR2 SNEGSKA (reference sequence). Trimming pared 4 bases from V and 4 bases from J, leaving 22 bases between. As DNA, the CDR3 is TGCAGTGCTACCCAGCCCCAGCAGGGAGCTAGCTATGGCTACACCTTC. Its protein product is CSATQPQQGASYGYTF.

This clonotype was observed at least ten times. The CDR3 bases are TGTGCCAGCAGTTACAGGACAGTAGCTAAGGCTCGAGAGCAGTACTTC. Translation: CASSYRTVAKAREQYF. V and J are TRBV6-5 and TRBJ2-7; a weak D match, TRBD1 (6 bases). Germline CDR1 and CDR2: MNHEY and SVGAGI. Between the trimmed V and J ends, which lost 2 bases and 7 bases, there was a span of 21 bases. There are 16 residues in the CDR3.

Many counts were recorded for this clonotype. The genes are TRBV5-6 and TRBJ2-7, with D tentatively TRBD2 (6 bases). V shed 1 base and J shed 2 bases, with 7 bases lying between them. The CDR3 length is 13 residues. Germline V CDR1 and CDR2: SGHDT, YYEEEE. Here the CDR3 DNA reads TGTGCCAGCAGCTTGCGCGGGGCCTACGAGCAGTACGTC. Protein: CASSLRGAYEQYV.

This clonotype has just a few counts. This chain joins TRBV20-1 and TRBJ1-2, with D possibly being TRBD1 (5 bases). The CDR3 consists of 17 residues. V lost 3 bases, J lost 0 bases, and 20 bases lay in between. CDR1 is DFQATT, CDR2 SNEGSKA, per germline (reference sequence). The CDR3 DNA sequence: TGCAGTGCTAGGGCCGTCATAGGCGGGGCGTCTAACTATGGCTACACCTTC. This codes for CSARAVIGGASNYGYTF.

This clonotype turned up a few times. This chain links TRBV3-1 with TRBJ2-7, with 9 positions matching TRBD1. Germline assignment: CDR1 LGHDT and CDR2 YNNKEL (reference sequence). The CDR3 consists of 15 residues. The V gene end was trimmed by 5 bases and the J gene end by 2 bases; junction bases not matched to a gene: 7. The CDR3, as DNA: TGTGCCAGCAGCGCCCCGGGACAGGGCACCTACGAGCAGTACTTC. This sequence encodes CASSAPGQGTYEQYF.

At least ten counts were recorded for this clonotype. The rearrangement links TRBV6-1 to TRBJ2-7; D might be TRBD1 (6 bases). This CDR3 contains 14 residues. Germline V gene data show CDR1 as MNHNS and CDR2 as SASEGT. V gave up 6 bases and J gave up 5 bases, with 17 bases separating them. The CDR3 loop reads CASSHTKQGDEQYF. The CDR3 coding sequence is TGTGCCAGCAGCCACACTAAACAGGGTGACGAGCAGTACTTC.

In this sample, this clonotype turned up many times. V and J are TRBV12-3 or TRBV12-4 and TRBJ2-6; 9 bases are shared with TRBD2. The trim removed 5 bases at V and 0 bases at J, leaving 11 bases unmatched. The CDR3 sequence is 19 residues long. This CDR3 reads CASSQIGLAPNSGANVLTF. CDR3 bases: TGTGCCAGCAGTCAAATCGGACTAGCGCCGAACTCTGGGGCCAACGTCCTGACTTTC.

This clonotype was seen many times. This chain connects TRBV3-1 to TRBJ2-3; D possibly corresponds to TRBD2 (5 bases). Germline CDR1 reads LGHDT; CDR2 reads YNNKEL (reference sequence). The CDR3 sequence is 14 residues long. V was pared by 1 base and J by 9 bases, with 14 bases between. The CDR3 protein is CASSQVRGSGTQYF. DNA for the CDR3: TGTGCCAGCAGCCAAGTACGCGGCTCGGGGACGCAGTATTTT.

This clonotype showed up many times. This chain connects TRBV27 to TRBJ1-5, with D unresolved. The V gene lost 8 bases and the J gene lost 0 bases, with 8 bases spanning the gap. This CDR3 has 13 amino acids. Looked up from germline, CDR1 is MNHEY and CDR2 is SMNVEV (reference sequence). CDR3 nucleotide sequence: TGTGCCAGCGGCCTTTATAGCAATCAGCCCCAGCATTTT. It translates to CASGLYSNQPQHF.

This clonotype was recorded a few times. V usage is TRBV2 and J usage is TRBJ2-7, with D maybe TRBD2 (6 bases). Trimming removed 1 base at V and 5 bases at J, with 9 bases between. In germline, CDR1 is SNHLY, CDR2 FYNNEI. This CDR3 is built from 13 residues. The CDR3 nucleotides are TGTGCCAGCAGTGAAGATTGGGGGGACGAGCAGTACGTC. It encodes CASSEDWGDEQYV.

This clonotype was detected ten times or more. V usage is TRBV12-3 or TRBV12-4 and J usage is TRBJ1-3; possible D gene TRBD1, 5 bases. The length of the CDR3 is 14 residues. Trimming cost V 1 base and J 5 bases, with 9 bases left between them. CDR3 nucleotides: TGTGCCAGCAGTTTAGTTGGGGGAAGAAACACCATATATTTT. Translation gives CASSLVGGRNTIYF.

This clonotype was counted at least ten times. V gene TRBV24-1 combines with J gene TRBJ2-2; 8 bases line up with TRBD2. The CDR3 runs to 17 residues. Germline CDR1 is KGHDR and CDR2 is SFDVKD. J lost 2 bases, V lost 2 bases, and 6 bases had no gene match. In nucleotides, the CDR3 is TGTGCCACCAGTGATTCACTAGCGGACATTAACACCGGGGAGCTGTTTTTT. Amino acid sequence: CATSDSLADINTGELFF.

The sample holds many counts of this clonotype. V and J are TRBV6-6 and TRBJ1-4; 10 bases align to TRBD1. The germline CDR1 and CDR2 sequences are MNHNY and SVGAGI (reference sequence). This CDR3 has 19 amino acids. The V and J ends lost 2 bases and 7 bases, in that order; junction bases with no gene match: 16. CDR3 bases: TGTGCCAGCAGTTACGCCGGTCCCGGGACAGGGGTTAGTGGTGAAAAACTGTTTTTT. Translated: CASSYAGPGTGVSGEKLFF.

This clonotype was seen repeatedly, ten times or more. The chain has TRBV19 and TRBJ1-2; D uncertain. V gave up 5 bases and J gave up 2 bases, with 9 bases separating them. The CDR3 spans 13 residues. Germline V gene sequence: CDR1 LNHDA, CDR2 SQIVND (reference sequence). DNA of the CDR3: TGTGCCAGTAGTTCCCTCCTGAACTATGGCTACACCTTC. It translates to CASSSLLNYGYTF.

This clonotype has at least ten counts. The CDR3 coding sequence is TGTGCCAGCAGCCTCGGACTACGCCAAGAGACCCAGTACTTC. It yields the protein CASSLGLRQETQYF. V gene TRBV3-1 combines with J gene TRBJ2-5, with a possible D match to TRBD2 (6 bases). The CDR3 is made up of 14 amino acids. Trimming pared 4 bases from V and 1 base from J, leaving 10 bases between. The germline CDR1 and CDR2 sequences are LGHDT and YNNKEL (reference sequence).

The chain employs TRBV9 and TRBJ2-2; TRBD2 agrees at 7 bases. This CDR3 region has 16 residues. Trimming cost V 0 bases and J 5 bases; bases outside gene matches: 7. Germline V gene sequence: CDR1 SGDLS, CDR2 YYNGEE. CDR3 sequence (DNA): TGTGCCAGCAGCGTAGAGGTGCAGGGAGGGACCGGGGAGCTGTTTTTT. Its protein product is CASSVEVQGGTGELFF. Full variable domain (outside the CDR3, taken from reference TRBV9 and TRBJ2-2): DSGVTQTPKHLITATGQRVTLRCSPRSGDLSVYWYQQSLDQGLQFLIQYYNGEERAKGNILERFSAQQFPDLHSELNLSSLELGDSALYFCASSVEVQGGTGELFFGEGSRLTVL.

The chain is built from TRBV10-3 and TRBJ2-3, with TRBD2 identical over 8 bases. Per the germline V gene, CDR1 is ENHRY and CDR2 is SYGVKD. J was trimmed by 5 bases and V by 9 bases; bases with no gene match: 13. The CDR3 runs 15 residues. The CDR3 DNA sequence: TGTGCCATGAAGAGGGGAGCGGGAGCTAAAGATACGCAGTATTTT. It translates to CAMKRGAGAKDTQYF.

This clonotype was recorded many times. The DNA for the CDR3 is TGTGCCAGCACGCCTATGGAGGGGGCGGATACGCAGTATTTT. Translation: CASTPMEGADTQYF. The gene calls are TRBV27 and TRBJ2-3; D may be TRBD1 (7 bases). Trimming left V 7 bases short and J 6 bases short, with 17 bases between. The CDR3 is 14 residues long. The germline V gene has CDR1 MNHEY and CDR2 SMNVEV (reference sequence).

The chain recombines TRBV7-8 with TRBJ2-5; 9 positions agree with TRBD2. Losses at the gene ends were 5 bases for V and 2 bases for J; bases not matched to a gene: 12. This CDR3 region has 17 residues. Germline loops: CDR1 SGHVS, CDR2 FQNEAQ. The CDR3: CASSRQASGRLQETQYF. The CDR3 DNA reads TGTGCCAGCAGCCGGCAGGCAAGCGGGAGGTTGCAAGAGACCCAGTACTTC.

This clonotype showed up many times. The chain combines TRBV5-6 with TRBJ1-2; D not certain. CDR3 length: 12 residues. Between the trimmed V and J ends, which lost 7 bases and 3 bases, there was a span of 10 bases. Germline CDR1 is SGHDT and CDR2 is YYEEEE. The CDR3 DNA sequence: TGTGCCAGCGGAAATGATGACTATGGCTACACCTTC. This encodes CASGNDDYGYTF.

This clonotype was detected ten times or more. The rearrangement links TRBV7-2 to TRBJ1-1; D remains ambiguous. This CDR3 is 14 amino acids long. V dropped 5 bases and J dropped 1 base, with 11 bases sitting between them. The germline V gene encodes CDR1 SGHTA and CDR2 FQGNSA. The CDR3 protein is CASSPRPPNTEAFF. The CDR3, as DNA: TGTGCCAGCAGCCCCCGTCCTCCGAACACTGAAGCTTTCTTT.

This clonotype was observed at least ten times. The chain couples TRBV2 to TRBJ2-3; D gene uncertain. The ends were cut back, 6 bases at V and 0 bases at J, with 4 bases in the middle. The CDR3 runs 12 residues. Germline V gene lookup returns CDR1 SNHLY and CDR2 FYNNEI. The CDR3 DNA sequence: TGTGCCAGCAGATATAGCACAGATACGCAGTATTTT. This codes for CASRYSTDTQYF.

This clonotype was counted between two and nine times. The V call is TRBV20-1, the J call TRBJ1-2; TRBD1 matches at 9 bases. The CDR3 sequence is 14 residues long. Germline trimming cut 4 bases from V and 7 bases from J; bases unmatched to any gene: 10. Germline lookup yields CDR1 DFQATT and CDR2 SNEGSKA (reference sequence). The CDR3 nucleotides are TGCAGTGCTAACCCCGGGACAGGGTTAATTGGCTACACCTTC. It specifies CSANPGTGLIGYTF.

This clonotype was recorded at least ten times. The chain couples TRBV9 to TRBJ1-5, with D unresolved. CDR3 length: 13 amino acids. Trimming removed 3 bases from V and 3 bases from J, with 7 bases in between. Germline CDR1 and CDR2: SGDLS and YYNGEE. The CDR3 region is CASSATDNQPQHF. CDR3 DNA sequence: TGTGCCAGCAGCGCCACGGACAATCAGCCCCAGCATTTT.

This clonotype was seen ten or more times. The chain employs TRBV9 and TRBJ2-1; D remains unclear. The V gene's germline CDR1 is SGDLS and CDR2 YYNGEE. Trimming left V 3 bases short and J 3 bases short, with 13 bases between. CDR3 length equals 15 residues. In DNA, the CDR3 is TGTGCCAGCAGCGACTCTGGCGGAAACTACAATGAGCAGTTCTTC. Its protein is CASSDSGGNYNEQFF.

This clonotype appeared many times. Here the CDR3 DNA reads TGTGCCAGCAGCTACGCGGTTGTGTACGAGCAGTACTTC. It codes for CASSYAVVYEQYF. This chain uses TRBV7-2 with TRBJ2-7; D gene unclear. Per the germline V gene, CDR1 is SGHTA and CDR2 is FQGNSA. This CDR3 contains 13 residues. Trimming removed 4 bases from V and 4 bases from J, with 11 bases in between.

Ten or more counts support this clonotype. This rearrangement joins TRBV14 to TRBJ2-5; a weak D match, TRBD2 (5 bases). The CDR3 totals 13 residues. Germline V gene data show CDR1 as SGHDN and CDR2 as FVKESK. Deletions cut 3 bases from V and 2 bases from J, with 7 bases between. In DNA form, the CDR3 reads TGTGCCAGCAGCCACCGGGATCAAGAGACCCAGTACTTC. Its protein is CASSHRDQETQYF.

The gene calls are TRBV20-1 and TRBJ1-1; tentatively, D is TRBD1 (5 bases). The germline gives CDR1 DFQATT, CDR2 SNEGSKA (reference sequence). Trimming removed 2 bases at V and 7 bases at J, with 8 bases between. The CDR3 spans 11 residues. Here the CDR3 reads CSARTGSEAFF. The CDR3 DNA sequence: TGCAGTGCTAGAACAGGCAGTGAAGCTTTCTTT.

Ten or more counts support this clonotype. The chain has TRBV20-1 and TRBJ2-7; weak D call: TRBD1 (6 bases). Trimming shortened V by 2 bases and J by 7 bases, and 12 bases separated the two germline ends. Germline loops: CDR1 DFQATT, CDR2 SNEGSKA (reference sequence). The CDR3 runs to 12 residues. In DNA form, the CDR3 reads TGCAGTGCTAGAATTGCAGGGGATGAGCAGTACGTC. Its translation is CSARIAGDEQYV.

This clonotype was seen ten or more times. The chain links TRBV20-1 to TRBJ1-2; D uncertain. The CDR3 loop spans 17 amino acids. CDR1 is DFQATT, CDR2 SNEGSKA, per germline (reference sequence). Trimming cost V 0 bases and J 3 bases, with 20 bases left between them. In nucleotides, the CDR3 is TGCAGTGCTAGAGACTCTAACGAGCCGTCCTGGGACTATGGCTACACCTTC. Amino acids: CSARDSNEPSWDYGYTF.

The chain couples TRBV2 to TRBJ2-1; TRBD2 might be the D (6 bases). CDR1 and CDR2 (germline): SNHLY, FYNNEI. This CDR3 has 15 amino acids. With 4 bases removed from V and 4 bases from J, the gap between germline ends came to 14 bases. The CDR3 region is CASSVKRASYNEQFF. In nucleotides, the CDR3 is TGTGCCAGCAGTGTTAAGCGGGCCTCTTACAATGAGCAGTTCTTC.

This clonotype was recorded many times. The chain carries TRBV4-2 and TRBJ1-1, with D possibly being TRBD1 (6 bases). The length of the CDR3 is 15 residues. In germline, CDR1 is LGHNA, CDR2 YNFKEQ. V was clipped by 3 bases and J by 4 bases, with 15 bases between them. CDR3 loop: CASSQDGRGATEAFF. CDR3 in DNA: TGTGCCAGCAGCCAGGATGGGAGGGGGGCCACTGAAGCTTTCTTT.